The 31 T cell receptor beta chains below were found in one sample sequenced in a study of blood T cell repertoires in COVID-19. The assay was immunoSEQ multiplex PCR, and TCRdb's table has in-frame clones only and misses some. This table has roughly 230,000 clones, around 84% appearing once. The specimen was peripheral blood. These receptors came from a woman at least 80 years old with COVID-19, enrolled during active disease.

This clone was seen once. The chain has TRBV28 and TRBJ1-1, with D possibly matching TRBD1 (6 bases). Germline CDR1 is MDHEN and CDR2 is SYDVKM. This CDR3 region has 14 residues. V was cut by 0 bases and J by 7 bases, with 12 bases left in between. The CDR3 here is CASSLWTGSFEAFF. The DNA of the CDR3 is TGTGCCAGCAGTTTATGGACAGGTTCCTTTGAAGCTTTCTTT.

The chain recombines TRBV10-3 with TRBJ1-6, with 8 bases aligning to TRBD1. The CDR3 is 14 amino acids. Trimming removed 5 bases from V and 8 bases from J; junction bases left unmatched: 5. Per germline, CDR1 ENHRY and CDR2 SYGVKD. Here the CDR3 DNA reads TGTGCCATCAGTAACAGGGGGAAGGATTCACCCCTCCACTTT. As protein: CAISNRGKDSPLHF.

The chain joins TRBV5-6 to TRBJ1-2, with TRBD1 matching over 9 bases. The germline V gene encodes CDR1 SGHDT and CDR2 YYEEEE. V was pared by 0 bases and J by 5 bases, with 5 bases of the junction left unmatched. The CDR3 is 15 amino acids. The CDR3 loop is CASSLEGTGKYGYTF. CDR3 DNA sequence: TGTGCCAGCAGCTTGGAGGGGACAGGGAAATATGGCTACACCTTC.

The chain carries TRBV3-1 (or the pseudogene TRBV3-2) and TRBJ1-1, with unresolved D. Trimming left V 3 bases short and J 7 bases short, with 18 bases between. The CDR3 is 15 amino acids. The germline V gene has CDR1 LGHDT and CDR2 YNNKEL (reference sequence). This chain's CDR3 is CASSHNGRGGIEAFF. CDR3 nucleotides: TGTGCCAGCAGCCACAACGGACGGGGTGGCATTGAAGCTTTCTTT.

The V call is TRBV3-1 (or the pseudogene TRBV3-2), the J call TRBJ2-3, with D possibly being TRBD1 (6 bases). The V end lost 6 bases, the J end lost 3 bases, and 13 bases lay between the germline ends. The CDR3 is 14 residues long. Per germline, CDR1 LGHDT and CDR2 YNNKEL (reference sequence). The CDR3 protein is CASSDTGRTDTQYF. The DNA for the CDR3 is TGTGCCAGCAGTGATACAGGGCGAACAGATACGCAGTATTTT.

DNA for the CDR3: TGCGCCAGCAGCCTCCTAGCGGCGGAACCCTACAATGAGCAGTTCTTC. This codes for CASSLLAAEPYNEQFF. The chain joins TRBV4-3 to TRBJ2-1; 7 positions match TRBD2. Germline CDR1 is LGHNA and CDR2 is YSLEER. V was clipped by 4 bases and J by 2 bases; unmatched bases: 8. This CDR3 is 16 amino acids long.

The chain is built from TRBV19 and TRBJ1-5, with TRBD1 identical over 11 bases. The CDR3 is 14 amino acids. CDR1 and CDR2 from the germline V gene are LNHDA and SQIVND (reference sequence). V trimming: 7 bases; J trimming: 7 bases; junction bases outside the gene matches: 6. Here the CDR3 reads CASTPGTGGQPQHF. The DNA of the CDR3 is TGTGCCAGTACCCCAGGGACAGGGGGGCAGCCCCAGCATTTT.

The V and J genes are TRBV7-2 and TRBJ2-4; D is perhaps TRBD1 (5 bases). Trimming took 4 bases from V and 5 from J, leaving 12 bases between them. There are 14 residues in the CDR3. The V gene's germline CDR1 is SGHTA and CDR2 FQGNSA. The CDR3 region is CASSSYRTQNIQYF. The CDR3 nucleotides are TGTGCCAGCAGCTCTTACAGGACCCAAAACATTCAGTACTTC. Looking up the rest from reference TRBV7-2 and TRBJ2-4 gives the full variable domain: GAGVSQSPSNKVTEKGKDVELRCDPISGHTALYWYRQSLGQGLEFLIYFQGNSAPDKSGLPSDRFSAERTGGSVSTLTIQRTQQEDSAVYLCASSSYRTQNIQYFGAGTRLSVL.

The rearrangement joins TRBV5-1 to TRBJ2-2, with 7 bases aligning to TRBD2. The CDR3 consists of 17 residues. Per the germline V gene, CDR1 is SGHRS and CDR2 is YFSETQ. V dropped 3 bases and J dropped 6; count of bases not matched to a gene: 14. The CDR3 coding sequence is TGCGCCAGCAGCTACTTGGGCGGGGGTACTACATCCGGGGAGCTGTTTTTT. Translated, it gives CASSYLGGGTTSGELFF.

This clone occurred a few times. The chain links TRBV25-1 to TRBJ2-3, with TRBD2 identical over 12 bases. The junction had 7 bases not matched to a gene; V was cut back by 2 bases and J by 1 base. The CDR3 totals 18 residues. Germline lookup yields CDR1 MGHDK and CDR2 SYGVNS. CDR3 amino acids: CASSELAGGIFGTDTQYF. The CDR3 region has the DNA TGTGCCAGCAGTGAACTAGCGGGGGGGATTTTCGGCACAGATACGCAGTATTTT.

This CDR3 is CASSYSNRGAYNEQFF. In DNA form, the CDR3 reads TGTGCCAGCAGTTACTCGAACAGGGGGGCCTACAATGAGCAGTTCTTC. J is TRBJ2-1 and V is TRBV6-5; TRBD1 agrees at 8 bases. This CDR3 is built from 16 residues. Germline trimming cut 0 bases from V and 2 bases from J; bases unmatched to any gene: 3. The germline CDR1 and CDR2 sequences are MNHEY and SVGAGI.

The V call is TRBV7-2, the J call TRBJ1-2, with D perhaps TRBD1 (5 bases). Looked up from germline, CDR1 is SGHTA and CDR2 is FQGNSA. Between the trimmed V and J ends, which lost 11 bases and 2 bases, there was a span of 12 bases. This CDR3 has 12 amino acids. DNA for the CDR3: TGTGCCTTGGGGCCCCGCAACTATGGCTACACCTTC. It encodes CALGPRNYGYTF.

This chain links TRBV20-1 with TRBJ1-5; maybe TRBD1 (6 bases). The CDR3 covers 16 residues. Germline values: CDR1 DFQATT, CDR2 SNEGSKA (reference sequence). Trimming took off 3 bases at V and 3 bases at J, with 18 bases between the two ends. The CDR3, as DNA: TGCAGTGCTAGTAGCTCACTCACAGGGCCCAATCAGCCCCAGCATTTT. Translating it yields CSASSSLTGPNQPQHF.

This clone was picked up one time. The CDR3 protein is CASSGDLNTEAFF. The CDR3 DNA is TGCGCCAGCAGTGGGGACTTGAACACTGAAGCTTTCTTT. This chain uses TRBV10-1 with TRBJ1-1, with D perhaps TRBD1 (5 bases). The length of the CDR3 is 13 residues. Trimming left V 4 bases short and J 0 bases short, with 6 bases between. CDR1 and CDR2 (germline): WNHNN, SYGVQD (reference sequence).

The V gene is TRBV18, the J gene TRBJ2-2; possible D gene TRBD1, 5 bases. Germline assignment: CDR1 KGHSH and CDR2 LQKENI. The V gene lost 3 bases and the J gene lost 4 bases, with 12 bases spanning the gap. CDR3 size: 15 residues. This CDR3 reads CASSPVTVTTGELFF. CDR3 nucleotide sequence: TGTGCCAGCTCACCCGTGACAGTAACCACCGGGGAGCTGTTTTTT.

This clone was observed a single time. CDR3 residues: CASSGRGTGELFF. The CDR3 DNA follows: TGTGCCAGCTCTGGGAGGGGCACCGGGGAGCTGTTTTTT. The chain is built from TRBV6-5 and TRBJ2-2, with 7 bases fitting TRBD2. The CDR3 has 13 residues. Germline V gives CDR1 MNHEY, CDR2 SVGAGI. V dropped 8 bases and J dropped 4; count of bases not matched to a gene: 4.

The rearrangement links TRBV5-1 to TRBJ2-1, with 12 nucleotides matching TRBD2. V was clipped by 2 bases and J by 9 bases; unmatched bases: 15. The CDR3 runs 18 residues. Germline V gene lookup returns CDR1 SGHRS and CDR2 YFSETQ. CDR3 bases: TGCGCCAGCAGCTTTAGCCCCGCTAGCGGGGGGGGGACGAGTGAGCAGTTCTTC. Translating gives CASSFSPASGGGTSEQFF.

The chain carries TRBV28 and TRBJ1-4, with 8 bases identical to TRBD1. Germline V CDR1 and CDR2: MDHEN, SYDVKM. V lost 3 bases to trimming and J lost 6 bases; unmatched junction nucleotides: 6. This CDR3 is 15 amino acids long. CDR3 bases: TGTGCCAGCAGTTTGGGAGGGACAGGAGATGAAAAACTGTTTTTT. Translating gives CASSLGGTGDEKLFF.

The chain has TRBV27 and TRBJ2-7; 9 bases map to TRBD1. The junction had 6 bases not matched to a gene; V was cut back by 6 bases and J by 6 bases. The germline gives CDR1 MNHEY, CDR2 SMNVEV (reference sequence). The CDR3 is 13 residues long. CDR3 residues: CASRRTGVGEQYF. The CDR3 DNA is TGTGCCAGCAGAAGGACAGGGGTCGGCGAGCAGTACTTC.

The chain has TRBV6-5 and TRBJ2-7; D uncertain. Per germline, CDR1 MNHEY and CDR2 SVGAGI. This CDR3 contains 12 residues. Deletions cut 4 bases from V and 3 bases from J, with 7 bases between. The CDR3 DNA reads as TGTGCCAGCAGTTCACACATCTACGAGCAGTACGTC. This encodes CASSSHIYEQYV.

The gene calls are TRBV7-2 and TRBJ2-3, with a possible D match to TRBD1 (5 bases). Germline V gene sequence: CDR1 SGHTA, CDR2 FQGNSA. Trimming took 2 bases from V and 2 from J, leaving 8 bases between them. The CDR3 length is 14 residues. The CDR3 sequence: CASSLKGYTDTQYF. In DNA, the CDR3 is TGTGCCAGCAGCTTAAAGGGGTACACAGATACGCAGTATTTT.

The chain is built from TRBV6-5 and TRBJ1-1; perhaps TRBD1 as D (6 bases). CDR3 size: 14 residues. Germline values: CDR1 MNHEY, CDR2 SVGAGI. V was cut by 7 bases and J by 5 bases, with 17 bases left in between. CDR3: CASNLGGGRTEAFF. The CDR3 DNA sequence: TGTGCCAGCAATCTCGGGGGCGGGAGGACTGAAGCTTTCTTT.

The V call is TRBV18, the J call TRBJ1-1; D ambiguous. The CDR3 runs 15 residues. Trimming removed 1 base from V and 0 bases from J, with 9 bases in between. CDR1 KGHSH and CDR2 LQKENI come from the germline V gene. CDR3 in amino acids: CASSPRGTLNTEAFF. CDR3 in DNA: TGTGCCAGCTCACCACGAGGAACCTTGAACACTGAAGCTTTCTTT.

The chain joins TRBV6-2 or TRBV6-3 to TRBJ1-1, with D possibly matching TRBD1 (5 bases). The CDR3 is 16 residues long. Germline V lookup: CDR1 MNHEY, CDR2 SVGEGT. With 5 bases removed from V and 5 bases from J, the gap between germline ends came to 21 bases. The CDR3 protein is CASSPTRSFRGTEAFF. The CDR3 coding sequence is TGTGCCAGCAGTCCGACACGAAGTTTTAGGGGAACTGAAGCTTTCTTT.

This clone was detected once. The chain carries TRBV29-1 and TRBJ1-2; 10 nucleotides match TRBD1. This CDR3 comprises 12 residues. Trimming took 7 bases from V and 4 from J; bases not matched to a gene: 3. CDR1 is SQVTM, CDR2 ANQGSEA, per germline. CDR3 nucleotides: TGCAGCGGTGGACAGGGGGTCTATGGCTACACCTTC. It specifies CSGGQGVYGYTF.

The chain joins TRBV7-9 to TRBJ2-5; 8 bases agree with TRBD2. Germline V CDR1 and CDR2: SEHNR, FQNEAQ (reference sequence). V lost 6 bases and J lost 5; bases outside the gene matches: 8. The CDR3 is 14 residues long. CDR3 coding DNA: TGTGCCAGCAGGCGCACGGGGGGGCTTGAGACCCAGTACTTC. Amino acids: CASRRTGGLETQYF.

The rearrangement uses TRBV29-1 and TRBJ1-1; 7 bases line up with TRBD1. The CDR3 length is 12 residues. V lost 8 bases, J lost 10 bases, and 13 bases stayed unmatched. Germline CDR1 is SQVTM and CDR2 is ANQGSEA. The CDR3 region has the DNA TGCAGCTCCGACAGGGAGGCAAAGGGAGCTTTCTTT. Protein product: CSSDREAKGAFF.

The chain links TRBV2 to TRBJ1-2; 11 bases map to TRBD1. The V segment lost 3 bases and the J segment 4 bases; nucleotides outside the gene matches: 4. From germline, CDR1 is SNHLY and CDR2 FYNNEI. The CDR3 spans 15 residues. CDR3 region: CASSEAGQGVYGYTF. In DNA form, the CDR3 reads TGTGCCAGCAGTGAGGCGGGACAGGGGGTCTATGGCTACACCTTC.

CDR3 DNA: TGCAGTGCCCCACTGGTAGGAGGACTGTTTTTT. Amino acids: CSAPLVGGLFF. V gene TRBV20-1 combines with J gene TRBJ1-4; D ambiguous. CDR1 and CDR2 (germline): DFQATT, SNEGSKA (reference sequence). The CDR3 is 11 amino acids. The ends were cut back, 6 bases at V and 13 bases at J, with 15 bases in the middle.

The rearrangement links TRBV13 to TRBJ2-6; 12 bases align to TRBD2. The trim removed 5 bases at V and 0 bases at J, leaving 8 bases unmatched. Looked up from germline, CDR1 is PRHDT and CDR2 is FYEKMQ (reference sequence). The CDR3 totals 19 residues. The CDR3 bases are TGTGCCAGCAGCGTACTAGCGGGGGGAACCAGCTCTGGGGCCAACGTCCTGACTTTC. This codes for CASSVLAGGTSSGANVLTF. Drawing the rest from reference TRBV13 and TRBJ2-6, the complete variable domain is AAGVIQSPRHLIKEKRETATLKCYPIPRHDTVYWYQQGPGQDPQFLISFYEKMQSDKGSIPDRFSAQQFSDYHSELNMSSLELGDSALYFCASSVLAGGTSSGANVLTFGAGSRLTVL.

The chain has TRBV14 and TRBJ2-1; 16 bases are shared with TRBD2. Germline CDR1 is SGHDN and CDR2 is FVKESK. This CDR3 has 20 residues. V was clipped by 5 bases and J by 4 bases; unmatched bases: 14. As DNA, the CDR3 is TGTGCCAGCAGCGACTCCCCGGGACTAGCGGGGGGGCGTCGATACAATGAGCAGTTCTTC. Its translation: CASSDSPGLAGGRRYNEQFF.